A single sample gave rise to the 22 T cell receptor beta chains below, sequenced in a study of blood T cell repertoires in COVID-19. Some clones are missing from TCRdb's copy, which holds only in-frame ones; the method was immunoSEQ multiplex PCR. Of 120,000 to 150,000 clones listed, 80% to 85% were seen once; the top ten hold about 5.5%. Sequenced input: PBMCs or T cells enriched from blood (not recorded which). These receptor sequences come from a man in his forties with acute COVID-19.

The chain has TRBV29-1 and TRBJ2-3; 9 positions match TRBD1. The germline V gene has CDR1 SQVTM and CDR2 ANQGSEA. V was clipped by 5 bases and J by 3 bases; unmatched bases: 3. This CDR3 region has 13 residues. CDR3 nucleotides: TGCAGCGTTAGACAGGGGGGTACAGATACGCAGTATTTT. As protein: CSVRQGGTDTQYF.

This clone has only a few counts. The genes are TRBV7-9 and TRBJ1-5; D remains unclear. Germline V lookup: CDR1 SEHNR, CDR2 FQNEAQ (reference sequence). CDR3 size: 13 residues. Trimming removed 4 bases from V and 3 bases from J, with 7 bases in between. CDR3 bases: TGTGCCAGCAGCTCGGGATACAATCAGCCCCAGCATTTT. Its translation is CASSSGYNQPQHF.

The chain joins TRBV18 to TRBJ1-6; 9 nucleotides match TRBD1. This CDR3 comprises 15 residues. Germline-derived CDR1 and CDR2 are KGHSH and LQKENI. The junction had 4 bases not matched to a gene; V was cut back by 3 bases and J by 7 bases. CDR3 sequence reads: CASSPTGTGNSPLHF. In DNA form, the CDR3 reads TGTGCCAGCTCACCCACCGGGACAGGGAATTCACCCCTCCACTTT.

The chain combines TRBV30 with TRBJ2-1; D unclear. Trimming took off 3 bases at V and 10 bases at J, with 10 bases between the two ends. The V gene's germline CDR1 is GTSNPN and CDR2 SVGIG (reference sequence). CDR3 length equals 11 residues. The DNA for the CDR3 is TGTGCCTGGAGGCGCGGTCGGGAGCAGTTCTTC. Translation gives CAWRRGREQFF. Using reference TRBV30 and TRBJ2-1 for the parts outside the CDR3, the full variable domain is SQTIHQWPATLVQPVGSPLSLECTVEGTSNPNLYWYRQAAGRGLQLLFYSVGIGQISSEVPQNLSASRPQDRQFILSSKKLLLSDSGFYLCAWRRGREQFFGPGTRLTVL.

This chain links TRBV30 with TRBJ2-7; 8 bases are shared with TRBD2. The CDR3 has 11 residues. Germline assignment: CDR1 GTSNPN and CDR2 SVGIG (reference sequence). Trimming cost V 8 bases and J 2 bases; bases outside gene matches: 2. The CDR3 coding sequence is TGTGCCGCGCGGGAGGCCTACGAGCAGTACTTC. Translation gives CAAREAYEQYF.

J is TRBJ2-2 and V is TRBV10-2; TRBD2 matches 7 bases. Germline CDR1 reads WSHSY; CDR2 reads SAAADI. The ends lost 2 bases at V and 1 base at J; junction bases unmatched: 4. The CDR3 extends over 16 amino acids. CDR3 sequence reads: CASSEVERGNTGELFF. CDR3 DNA: TGCGCCAGCAGTGAGGTTGAGCGGGGGAACACCGGGGAGCTGTTTTTT.

The chain employs TRBV5-4 and TRBJ1-2, with TRBD1 as a possible D gene (5 bases). Germline CDR1 reads SGHNT; CDR2 reads YYREEE (reference sequence). The CDR3 sequence is 14 residues long. V was shortened by 0 bases and J by 3 bases, with 9 bases between the two germline ends. CDR3 in amino acids: CASSLGGSDYGYTF. The CDR3, as DNA: TGTGCCAGCAGCTTGGGGGGCTCGGACTATGGCTACACCTTC.

The V call is TRBV11-2, the J call TRBJ1-4; TRBD1 is a possible D gene (5 bases). Germline values: CDR1 SGHAT, CDR2 FQNNGV. There are 15 residues in the CDR3. Trimming took 1 base from V and 0 from J, leaving 6 bases between them. The CDR3 sequence is CASSLGQTTNEKLFF. Here the CDR3 DNA reads TGTGCCAGCAGCTTAGGACAGACAACTAATGAAAAACTGTTTTTT.

The chain combines TRBV15 with TRBJ2-4, with 8 nucleotides matching TRBD1. CDR3 length: 15 amino acids. The V gene end was trimmed by 2 bases and the J gene end by 7 bases; junction bases not matched to a gene: 7. Germline V CDR1 and CDR2: LNHNV, YYDKDF (reference sequence). The CDR3 sequence: CATSRSSDRVNIQYF. As DNA, the CDR3 is TGTGCCACCAGCAGATCTTCGGACAGGGTGAACATTCAGTACTTC.

The chain joins TRBV30 to TRBJ2-5, with a weak D call TRBD2 (5 bases). In germline, CDR1 is GTSNPN, CDR2 SVGIG (reference sequence). This CDR3 has 12 residues. V lost 1 base and J lost 5, with 8 bases in between. The CDR3 bases are TGTGCCTGGAGTGAACTAGGGGAGACCCAGTACTTC. This encodes CAWSELGETQYF.

The chain carries TRBV30 and TRBJ1-1; D is perhaps TRBD1 (5 bases). The CDR3 has 19 amino acids. Germline V gene data show CDR1 as GTSNPN and CDR2 as SVGIG (reference sequence). The V gene lost 2 bases and the J gene lost 0 bases, with 25 bases spanning the gap. The CDR3 DNA follows: TGTGCCTGGAGTAACTTCCCCCCTTCCAGGGCTTCAATGAACACTGAAGCTTTCTTT. This gives the protein CAWSNFPPSRASMNTEAFF.

This chain joins TRBV5-1 and TRBJ1-2; maybe TRBD1 (6 bases). The CDR3 extends over 15 amino acids. The germline V gene encodes CDR1 SGHRS and CDR2 YFSETQ. V lost 4 bases to trimming and J lost 0 bases, with 13 bases between them. The CDR3 region is CASSLDRTSNYGYTF. In nucleotides, the CDR3 is TGCGCCAGCAGCCTAGACAGGACTTCTAACTATGGCTACACCTTC.

The rearrangement uses TRBV4-3 and TRBJ2-5, with 10 bases that match TRBD2. The CDR3 runs to 18 residues. J was trimmed by 5 bases and V by 0 bases; bases with no gene match: 12. Germline-derived CDR1 and CDR2 are LGHNA and YSLEER. The CDR3 region is CASSQDWGLAGVEETQYF. The DNA for the CDR3 is TGCGCCAGCAGCCAAGATTGGGGGCTAGCGGGAGTGGAGGAGACCCAGTACTTC.

This rearrangement joins TRBV18 to TRBJ1-5; TRBD1 agrees at 9 bases. CDR1 is KGHSH and CDR2 is LQKENI in the germline V gene. The CDR3 sequence is 16 residues long. The V gene end was trimmed by 6 bases and the J gene end by 8 bases; junction bases not matched to a gene: 14. The CDR3 spells CASSPIRTGVGEPQHF. The DNA of the CDR3 is TGTGCCAGCTCCCCCATAAGGACAGGGGTGGGGGAGCCCCAGCATTTT.

This clone was recorded once. The chain couples TRBV29-1 to TRBJ2-3; 7 bases fit TRBD1. The V segment lost 5 bases and the J segment 0 bases; nucleotides outside the gene matches: 5. The CDR3 totals 14 residues. CDR1 and CDR2 (germline): SQVTM, ANQGSEA. The CDR3 nucleotides read TGCAGCGTTATTACAGGGGACAGCACAGATACGCAGTATTTT. This sequence encodes CSVITGDSTDTQYF.

CDR3 sequence: CASKVATSGVGEQYF. CDR3 nucleotides: TGTGCCAGCAAGGTGGCCACTAGCGGGGTTGGAGAGCAGTACTTC. This sequence joins TRBV28 and TRBJ2-7; 10 positions agree with TRBD2. J was trimmed by 7 bases and V by 7 bases; bases with no gene match: 13. There are 15 residues in the CDR3. The V gene's germline CDR1 is MDHEN and CDR2 SYDVKM.

This chain links TRBV4-3 with TRBJ2-2, with 12 bases lining up with TRBD2. After removal of 2 bases from V and 4 bases from J, the junction contained 5 bases not matched to a gene. The CDR3 totals 17 residues. CDR1 and CDR2 from the germline V gene are LGHNA and YSLEER. The CDR3 bases are TGCGCCAGCAGCCAAAATCCGGGACTAGCGGGCACCGGGGAGCTGTTTTTT. Translation gives CASSQNPGLAGTGELFF.

The chain recombines TRBV12-3 or TRBV12-4 with TRBJ2-1; 9 bases match TRBD2. Trimming cost V 6 bases and J 4 bases; bases outside gene matches: 1. The CDR3 sequence is 13 residues long. CDR3 sequence (DNA): TGTGCCAGCAGGACTAGCGGATACAATGAGCAGTTCTTC. Protein sequence: CASRTSGYNEQFF.

This chain links TRBV3-1 (or the pseudogene TRBV3-2) with TRBJ2-3; no definite D call. V lost 6 bases and J lost 4, with 11 bases in between. CDR1 and CDR2 from the germline V gene are LGHDT and YNNKEL (reference sequence). CDR3 length equals 13 residues. This CDR3 is CASSNSLADTQYF. The CDR3 DNA reads as TGTGCCAGCAGTAATTCTTTAGCAGATACGCAGTATTTT.

V gene TRBV21-1 combines with J gene TRBJ2-7; TRBD2, the D gene given by the table, was not confirmed from the DNA. TRBV21-1 is flagged as a pseudogene. The CDR3 sequence is 17 residues long. CDR3 sequence: CASSKFGFGVLPPQQYF. The CDR3 region has the DNA TGTGCCAGCAGCAAATTCGGATTCGGGGTTCTCCCCCCACAGCAGTACTTC.

V usage is TRBV19 and J usage is TRBJ2-1, with 15 bases that match TRBD2. The CDR3 loop spans 16 amino acids. Germline V gene sequence: CDR1 LNHDA, CDR2 SQIVND (reference sequence). Germline trimming cut 5 bases from V and 7 bases from J; bases unmatched to any gene: 6. The CDR3 nucleotides read TGTGCCAGTAGTCCTCCGGGACTAGCGGGAGGTAATGAGCAGTTCTTC. Its protein is CASSPPGLAGGNEQFF.

V usage is TRBV6-2 or TRBV6-3 and J usage is TRBJ2-2; D is possibly TRBD2 (5 bases). The CDR3 runs to 13 residues. V shed 4 bases and J shed 5 bases, with 8 bases lying between them. Per the germline V gene, CDR1 is MNHEY and CDR2 is SVGEGT. This chain's CDR3 is CASSSGKTGELFF. CDR3 nucleotide sequence: TGTGCCAGCAGTTCCGGGAAGACCGGGGAGCTGTTTTTT.